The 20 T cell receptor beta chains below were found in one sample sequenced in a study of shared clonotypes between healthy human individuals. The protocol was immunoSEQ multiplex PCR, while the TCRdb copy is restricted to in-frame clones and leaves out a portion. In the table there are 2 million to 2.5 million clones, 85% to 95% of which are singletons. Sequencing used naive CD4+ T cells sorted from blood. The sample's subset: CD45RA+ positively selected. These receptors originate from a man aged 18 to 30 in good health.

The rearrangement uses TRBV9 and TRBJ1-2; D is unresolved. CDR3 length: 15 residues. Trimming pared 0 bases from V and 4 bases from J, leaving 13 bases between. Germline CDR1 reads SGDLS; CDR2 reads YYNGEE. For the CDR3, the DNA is TGTGCCAGCAGCGTAGATCCAGAGAAGTCCTATGGCTACACCTTC. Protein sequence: CASSVDPEKSYGYTF.

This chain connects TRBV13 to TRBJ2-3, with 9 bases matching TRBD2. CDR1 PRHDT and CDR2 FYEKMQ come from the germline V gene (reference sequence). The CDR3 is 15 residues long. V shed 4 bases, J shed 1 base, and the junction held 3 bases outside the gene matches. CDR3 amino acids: CASSSRTSGTDTQYF. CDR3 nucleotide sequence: TGTGCCAGCAGCTCCCGGACTAGCGGCACAGATACGCAGTATTTT.

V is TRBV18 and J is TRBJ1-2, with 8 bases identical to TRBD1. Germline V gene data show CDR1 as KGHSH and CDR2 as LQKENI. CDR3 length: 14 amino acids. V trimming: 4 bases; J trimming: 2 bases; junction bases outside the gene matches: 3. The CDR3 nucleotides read TGTGCCAGCTCACTCGACAGGGGAAACTATGGCTACACCTTC. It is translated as CASSLDRGNYGYTF.

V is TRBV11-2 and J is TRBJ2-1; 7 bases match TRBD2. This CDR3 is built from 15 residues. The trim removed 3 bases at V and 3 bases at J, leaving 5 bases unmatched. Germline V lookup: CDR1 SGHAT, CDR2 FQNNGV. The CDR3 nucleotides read TGTGCCAGCAGCTTTTTCGGGGAGGGCTACAATGAGCAGTTCTTC. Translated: CASSFFGEGYNEQFF.

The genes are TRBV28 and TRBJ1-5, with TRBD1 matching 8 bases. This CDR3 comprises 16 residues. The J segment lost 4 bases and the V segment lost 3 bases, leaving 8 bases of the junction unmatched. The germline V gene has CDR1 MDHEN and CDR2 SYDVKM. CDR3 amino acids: CASSFRTGSGNQPQHF. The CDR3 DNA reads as TGTGCCAGCAGTTTCCGGACAGGGTCCGGAAATCAGCCCCAGCATTTT. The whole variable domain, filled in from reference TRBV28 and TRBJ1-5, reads DVKVTQSSRYLVKRTGEKVFLECVQDMDHENMFWYRQDPGLGLRLIYFSYDVKMKEKGDIPEGYSVSREKKERFSLILESASTNQTSMYLCASSFRTGSGNQPQHFGDGTRLSIL.

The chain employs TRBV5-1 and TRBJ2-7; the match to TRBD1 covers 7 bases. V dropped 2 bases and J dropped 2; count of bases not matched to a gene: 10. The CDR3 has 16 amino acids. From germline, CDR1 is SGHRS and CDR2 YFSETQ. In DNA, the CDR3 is TGCGCCAGCAGCTTAAGGTCTGCGACAGGGACCTACGAGCAGTACTTC. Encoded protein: CASSLRSATGTYEQYF.

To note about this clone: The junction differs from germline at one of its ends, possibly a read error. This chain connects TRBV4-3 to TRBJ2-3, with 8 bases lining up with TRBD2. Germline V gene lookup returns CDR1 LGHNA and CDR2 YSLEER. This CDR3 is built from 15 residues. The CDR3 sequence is CTSSQAGLVSFTQYF. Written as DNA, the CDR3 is TGCACCAGCAGCCAAGCGGGACTAGTTAGCTTTACGCAGTATTTT.

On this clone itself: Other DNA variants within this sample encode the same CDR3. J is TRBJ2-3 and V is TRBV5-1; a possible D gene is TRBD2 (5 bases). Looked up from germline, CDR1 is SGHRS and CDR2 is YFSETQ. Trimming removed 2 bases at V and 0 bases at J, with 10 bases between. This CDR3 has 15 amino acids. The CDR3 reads CASSFGGPSTDTQYF. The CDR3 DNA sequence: TGCGCCAGCAGCTTTGGCGGGCCAAGCACAGATACGCAGTATTTT.

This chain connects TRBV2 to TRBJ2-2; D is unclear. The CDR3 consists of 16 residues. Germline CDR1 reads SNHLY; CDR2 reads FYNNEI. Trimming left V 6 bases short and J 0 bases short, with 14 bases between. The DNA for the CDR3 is TGTGCCAGCAGGGAACAGACTGGTTCGAACACCGGGGAGCTGTTTTTT. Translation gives CASREQTGSNTGELFF. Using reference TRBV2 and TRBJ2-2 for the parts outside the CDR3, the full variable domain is EPEVTQTPSHQVTQMGQEVILRCVPISNHLYFYWYRQILGQKVEFLVSFYNNEISEKSEIFDDQFSVERPDGSNFTLKIRSTKLEDSAMYFCASREQTGSNTGELFFGEGSRLTVL.

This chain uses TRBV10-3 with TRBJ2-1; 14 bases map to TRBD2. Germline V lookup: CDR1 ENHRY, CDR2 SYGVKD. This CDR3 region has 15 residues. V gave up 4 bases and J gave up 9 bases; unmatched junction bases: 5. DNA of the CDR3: TGTGCCATCAGTGGAGGACTAGCGGGAGGAAGTGAGCAGTTCTTC. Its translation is CAISGGLAGGSEQFF.

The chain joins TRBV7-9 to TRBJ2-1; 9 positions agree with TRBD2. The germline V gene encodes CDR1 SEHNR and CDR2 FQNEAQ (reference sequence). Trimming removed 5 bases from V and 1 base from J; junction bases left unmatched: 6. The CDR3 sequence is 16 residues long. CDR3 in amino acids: CASSLWSGRSYNEQFF. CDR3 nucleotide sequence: TGTGCCAGCAGCCTCTGGAGCGGGAGGTCCTACAATGAGCAGTTCTTC.

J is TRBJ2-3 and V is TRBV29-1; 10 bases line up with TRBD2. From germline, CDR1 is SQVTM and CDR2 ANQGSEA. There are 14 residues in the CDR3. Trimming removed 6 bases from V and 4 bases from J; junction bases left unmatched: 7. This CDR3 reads CSVSTSGKADTQYF. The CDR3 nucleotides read TGCAGCGTCTCAACTAGCGGGAAGGCAGATACGCAGTATTTT.

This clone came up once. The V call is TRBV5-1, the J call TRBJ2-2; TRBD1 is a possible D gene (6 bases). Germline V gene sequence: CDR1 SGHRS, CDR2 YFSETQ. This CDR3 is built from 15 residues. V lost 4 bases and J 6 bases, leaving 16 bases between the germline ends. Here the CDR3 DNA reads TGCGCCAGCAGCCGCGACCCAGGGGTGCCCGGGGAGCTGTTTTTT. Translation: CASSRDPGVPGELFF.

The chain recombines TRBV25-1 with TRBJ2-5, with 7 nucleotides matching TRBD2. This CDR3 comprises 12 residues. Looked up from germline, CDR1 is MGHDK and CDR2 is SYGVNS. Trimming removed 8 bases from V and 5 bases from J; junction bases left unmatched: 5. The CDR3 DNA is TGTGCCAGCCAGCGGGGATTTGAGACCCAGTACTTC. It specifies CASQRGFETQYF.

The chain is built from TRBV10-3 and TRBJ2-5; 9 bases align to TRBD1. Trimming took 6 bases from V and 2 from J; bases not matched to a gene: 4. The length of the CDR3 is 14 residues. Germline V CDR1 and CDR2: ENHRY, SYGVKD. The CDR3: CAIRPGTGQETQYF. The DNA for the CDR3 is TGTGCCATCAGACCCGGGACAGGGCAAGAGACCCAGTACTTC.

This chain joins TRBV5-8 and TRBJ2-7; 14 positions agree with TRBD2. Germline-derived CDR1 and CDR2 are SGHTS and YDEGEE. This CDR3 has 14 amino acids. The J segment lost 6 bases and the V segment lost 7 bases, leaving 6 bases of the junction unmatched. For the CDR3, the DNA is TGTGCCAGCGCCCTGGGACTAGCGGGGGTCGAGCAGTACTTC. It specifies CASALGLAGVEQYF.

CDR3 in amino acids: CASSGQDYGYTF. In DNA, the CDR3 is TGTGCCAGCTCCGGGCAGGACTATGGCTACACCTTC. The chain recombines TRBV18 with TRBJ1-2; no firm D call. The V end lost 6 bases, the J end lost 3 bases, and 8 bases lay between the germline ends. Looked up from germline, CDR1 is KGHSH and CDR2 is LQKENI. This CDR3 comprises 12 residues.

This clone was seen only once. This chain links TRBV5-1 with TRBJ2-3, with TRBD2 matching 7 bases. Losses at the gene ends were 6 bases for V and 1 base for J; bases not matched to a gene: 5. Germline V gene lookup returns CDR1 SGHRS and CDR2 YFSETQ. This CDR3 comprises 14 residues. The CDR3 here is CASKRLAGTDTQYF. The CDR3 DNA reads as TGCGCCAGCAAAAGACTAGCCGGCACAGATACGCAGTATTTT.

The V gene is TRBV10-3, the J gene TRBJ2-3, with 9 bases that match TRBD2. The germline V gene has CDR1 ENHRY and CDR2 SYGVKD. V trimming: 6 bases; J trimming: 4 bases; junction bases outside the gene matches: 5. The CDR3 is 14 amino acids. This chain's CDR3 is CAIRPGLASDTQYF. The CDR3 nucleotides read TGTGCCATCAGGCCGGGACTAGCATCAGATACGCAGTATTTT.

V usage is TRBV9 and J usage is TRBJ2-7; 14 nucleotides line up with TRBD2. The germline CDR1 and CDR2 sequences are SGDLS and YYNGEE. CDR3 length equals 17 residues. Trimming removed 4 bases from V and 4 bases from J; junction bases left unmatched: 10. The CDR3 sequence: CASSLRVGTSGGYEQYF. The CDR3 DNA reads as TGTGCCAGCAGCTTGCGAGTTGGGACTAGCGGGGGATACGAGCAGTACTTC. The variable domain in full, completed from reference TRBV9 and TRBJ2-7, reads DSGVTQTPKHLITATGQRVTLRCSPRSGDLSVYWYQQSLDQGLQFLIQYYNGEERAKGNILERFSAQQFPDLHSELNLSSLELGDSALYFCASSLRVGTSGGYEQYFGPGTRLTVT.